A selection of T cell receptor beta chains follows, all from one sample in a study of radiation and T cells in renal cell carcinoma. Profiled with immunoSEQ multiplex PCR; TCRdb holds only in-frame clones, not every one. The top ten hold under 20% of the sample, which has 120,000 to 150,000 clones, 86% seen once. The sample was blood, taken from a patient whose treatment included radiotherapy and nephrectomy. These receptors were obtained from a woman aged 50 to 60 with renal cell carcinoma. Each CDR3 is given with its conserved first and last residue. Fields, in order: clone size, J gene, D gene, V gene, CDR3 DNA, CDR3 protein. The D gene is left open where the match is weak. Rows may omit the clone size; those that give it use once, few, many or a size class.

. TRBJ2-1 . TRBV9 TGTGCCACCAGCCGGGAGCACGGGGGTGAGCAGTTCTTC CATSREHGGEQFF
. TRBJ2-7 TRBD2 TRBV5-1 TGCGCCAGCAGCCCGGGAGGACGGGAGGGCTACGAGCAGTACTTC CASSPGGREGYEQYF
. TRBJ1-1 . TRBV29-1 TGCAGCGTTGAAGGACAGAACACTGAAGCTTTCTTT CSVEGQNTEAFF
. TRBJ2-7 TRBD2 TRBV6-1 TGTGCCAGCAGGAGAGCCCGGGGGGACTCCTACGAGCAGTACTTC CASRRARGDSYEQYF
. TRBJ1-4 . TRBV2 TGTGCCAGCAGCCCAGGGCTGAGCGTGGTTGAAAAACTGTTTTTT CASSPGLSVVEKLFF
. TRBJ2-1 TRBD2 TRBV4-1 TGCGCCAGCAGCCAGGCACCTAGCGGGATCGTGGTCTTC CASSQAPSGIVVF
. TRBJ1-3 . TRBV7-8 TGTGCCAGCAGCGTAGTAGGACGTGGAAACACCATATATTTT CASSVVGRGNTIYF
. TRBJ2-2 TRBD2 TRBV27 TGTGCCAGCAGCCTACGGACTAGCGAGTACACCGGGGAGCTGTTTTTT CASSLRTSEYTGELFF
. TRBJ1-5 TRBD1 TRBV5-6 TGTGCCAGCCACTCCAAGTCCGGGACAGGGGGTAATCAGCCCCAGCATTTT CASHSKSGTGGNQPQHF
. TRBJ1-4 . TRBV21-1 TGTGCCAGCTCACCGGGGGGTACTAATGAAAAACTGTTTTTT CASSPGGTNEKLFF
. TRBJ2-7 . TRBV7-2 TGTGCCAGCAGCTCAACGCCCCGCAGGGGTTGGGAGCAGTACTTC CASSSTPRRGWEQYF
. TRBJ2-1 TRBD2 TRBV28 TGTGCCAGCAGTGGGGCGGGAGAGGTGGATGAGCAGTTCTTC CASSGAGEVDEQFF
. TRBJ2-7 . TRBV9 TGTGCCAGCAGCGTTGGACGGCGGGACTACGAGCAGTACTTC CASSVGRRDYEQYF
. TRBJ1-5 . TRBV6-1 TGTGCCAGCAGTGACCTCTTGAGGGGAAACAATCAGCCCCAGCATTTT CASSDLLRGNNQPQHF
. TRBJ2-5 . TRBV7-2 TGTGCCAGCAGCTCGGACACTAAAGGGGAGACCCAGTACTTC CASSSDTKGETQYF
. TRBJ1-5 . TRBV30 TGTGCCTGGAGTGTACAGTTTAGTCAGCCCCAGCATTTT CAWSVQFSQPQHF
once TRBJ1-1 TRBD1 TRBV7-2 TGTGCCAGCAGCTTAGTTCGGGAACAGGGGGACACTGAAGCTTTCTTT CASSLVREQGDTEAFF
. TRBJ1-5 TRBD1 TRBV7-2 TGTGCCAGCAGCTTTGCACGGACAGGTATCCATAGCAATCAGCCCCAGCATTTT CASSFARTGIHSNQPQHF
. TRBJ2-3 . TRBV5-4 TGTGCCAGCAGCTTGAAGGGGAACCCGGGAACTGATACGCAGTATTTT CASSLKGNPGTDTQYF
. TRBJ1-4 . TRBV19 TGTGCCAGTAGTATCCCGTCCGGGGAAAAACTGTTTTTT CASSIPSGEKLFF